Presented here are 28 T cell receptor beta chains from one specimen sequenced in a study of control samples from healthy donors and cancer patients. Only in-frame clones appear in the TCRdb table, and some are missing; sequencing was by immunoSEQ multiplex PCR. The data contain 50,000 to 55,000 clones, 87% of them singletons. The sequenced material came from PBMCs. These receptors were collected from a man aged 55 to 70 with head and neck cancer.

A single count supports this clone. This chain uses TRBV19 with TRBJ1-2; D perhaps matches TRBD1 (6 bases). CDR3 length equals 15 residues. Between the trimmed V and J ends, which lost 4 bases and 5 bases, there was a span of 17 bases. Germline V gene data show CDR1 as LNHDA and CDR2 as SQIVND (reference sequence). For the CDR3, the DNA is TGTGCCAGTAGTACATCAAACAGGGTTTGGTATGGCTACACCTTC. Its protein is CASSTSNRVWYGYTF.

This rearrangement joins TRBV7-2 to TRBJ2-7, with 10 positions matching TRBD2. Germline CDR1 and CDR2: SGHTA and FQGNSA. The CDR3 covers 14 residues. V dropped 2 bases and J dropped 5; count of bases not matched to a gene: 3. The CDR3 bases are TGTGCCAGCAGCTTACGGGGGACTAGCGACGAGCAGTACTTC. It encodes CASSLRGTSDEQYF. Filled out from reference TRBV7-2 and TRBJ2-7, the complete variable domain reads GAGVSQSPSNKVTEKGKDVELRCDPISGHTALYWYRQSLGQGLEFLIYFQGNSAPDKSGLPSDRFSAERTGGSVSTLTIQRTQQEDSAVYLCASSLRGTSDEQYFGPGTRLTVT.

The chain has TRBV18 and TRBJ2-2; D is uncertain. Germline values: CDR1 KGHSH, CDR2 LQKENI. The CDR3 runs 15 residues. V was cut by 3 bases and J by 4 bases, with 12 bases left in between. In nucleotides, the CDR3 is TGTGCCAGCTCACCTACATTAGAGGCCACCGGGGAGCTGTTTTTT. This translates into CASSPTLEATGELFF.

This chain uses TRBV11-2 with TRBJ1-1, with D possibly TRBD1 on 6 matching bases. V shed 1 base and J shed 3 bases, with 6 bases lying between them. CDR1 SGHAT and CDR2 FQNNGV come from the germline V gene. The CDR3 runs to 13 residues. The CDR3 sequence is CASSLGTDTEAFF. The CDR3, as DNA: TGTGCCAGCAGCTTAGGGACAGACACTGAAGCTTTCTTT. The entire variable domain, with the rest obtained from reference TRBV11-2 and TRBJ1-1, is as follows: EAGVAQSPRYKIIEKRQSVAFWCNPISGHATLYWYQQILGQGPKLLIQFQNNGVVDDSQLPKDRFSAERLKGVDSTLKIQPAKLEDSAVYLCASSLGTDTEAFFGQGTRLTVV.

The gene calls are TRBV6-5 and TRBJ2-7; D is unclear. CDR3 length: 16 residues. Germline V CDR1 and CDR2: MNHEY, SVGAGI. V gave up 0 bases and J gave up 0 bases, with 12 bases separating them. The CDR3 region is CASSYSSQRSSYEQYF. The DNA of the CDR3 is TGTGCCAGCAGTTACTCCTCACAAAGGAGCTCCTACGAGCAGTACTTC.

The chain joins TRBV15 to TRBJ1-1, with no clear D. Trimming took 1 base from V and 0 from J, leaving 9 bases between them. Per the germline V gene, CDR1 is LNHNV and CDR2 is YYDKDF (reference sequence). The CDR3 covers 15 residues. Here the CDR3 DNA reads TGTGCCACCAGCAGAGTCGGGATCATGAACACTGAAGCTTTCTTT. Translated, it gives CATSRVGIMNTEAFF.

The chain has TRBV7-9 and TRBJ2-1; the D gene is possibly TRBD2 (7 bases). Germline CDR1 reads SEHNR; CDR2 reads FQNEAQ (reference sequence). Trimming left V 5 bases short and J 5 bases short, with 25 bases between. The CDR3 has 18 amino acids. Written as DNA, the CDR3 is TGTGCCAGCAGCAAGGGACGGTTGAGCGGGACACCTAACAATGAGCAGTTCTTC. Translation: CASSKGRLSGTPNNEQFF.

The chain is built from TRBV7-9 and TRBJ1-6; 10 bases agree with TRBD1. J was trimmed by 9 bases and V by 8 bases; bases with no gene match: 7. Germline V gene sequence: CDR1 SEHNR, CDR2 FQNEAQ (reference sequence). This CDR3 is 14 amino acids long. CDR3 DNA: TGTGCCAGCCAAAGACAGGGGGCAGTTTCACCCCTCCACTTT. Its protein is CASQRQGAVSPLHF.

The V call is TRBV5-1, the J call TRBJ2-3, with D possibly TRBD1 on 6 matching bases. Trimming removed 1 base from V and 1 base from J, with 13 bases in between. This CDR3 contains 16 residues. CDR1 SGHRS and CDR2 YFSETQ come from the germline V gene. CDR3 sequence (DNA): TGCGCCAGCAGCTTGCGGCGAGCAGGGGGCACAGATACGCAGTATTTT. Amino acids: CASSLRRAGGTDTQYF. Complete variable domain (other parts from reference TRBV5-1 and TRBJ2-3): KAGVTQTPRYLIKTRGQQVTLSCSPISGHRSVSWYQQTPGQGLQFLFEYFSETQRNKGNFPGRFSGRQFSNSRSEMNVSTLELGDSALYLCASSLRRAGGTDTQYFGPGTRLTVL.

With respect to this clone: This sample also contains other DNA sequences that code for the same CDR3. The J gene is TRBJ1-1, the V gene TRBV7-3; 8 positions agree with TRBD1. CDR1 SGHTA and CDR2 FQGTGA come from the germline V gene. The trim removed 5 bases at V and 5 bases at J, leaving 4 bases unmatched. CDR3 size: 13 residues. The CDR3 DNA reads TGTGCCAGCAGCCTAGGACAGGGAACTGAAGCTTTCTTT. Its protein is CASSLGQGTEAFF.

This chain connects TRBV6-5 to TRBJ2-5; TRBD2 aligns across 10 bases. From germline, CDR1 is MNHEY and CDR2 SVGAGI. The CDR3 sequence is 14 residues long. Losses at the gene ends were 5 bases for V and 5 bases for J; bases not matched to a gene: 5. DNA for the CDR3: TGTGCCAGCAGTAGCGGGGGGGCCGGGGAGACCCAGTACTTC. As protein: CASSSGGAGETQYF.

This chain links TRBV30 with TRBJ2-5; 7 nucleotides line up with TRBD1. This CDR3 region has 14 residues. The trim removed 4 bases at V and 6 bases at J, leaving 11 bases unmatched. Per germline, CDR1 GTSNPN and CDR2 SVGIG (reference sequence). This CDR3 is CAWTEGGLLKTQYF. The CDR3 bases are TGTGCCTGGACGGAAGGGGGCCTCTTAAAGACCCAGTACTTC.

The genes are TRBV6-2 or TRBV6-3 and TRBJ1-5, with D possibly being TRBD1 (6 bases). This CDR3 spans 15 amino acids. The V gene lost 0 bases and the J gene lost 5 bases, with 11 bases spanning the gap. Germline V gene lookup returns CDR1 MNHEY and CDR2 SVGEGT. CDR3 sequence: CASSYSGGSDQPQHF. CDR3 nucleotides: TGTGCCAGCAGTTACTCGGGGGGCTCAGATCAGCCCCAGCATTTT.

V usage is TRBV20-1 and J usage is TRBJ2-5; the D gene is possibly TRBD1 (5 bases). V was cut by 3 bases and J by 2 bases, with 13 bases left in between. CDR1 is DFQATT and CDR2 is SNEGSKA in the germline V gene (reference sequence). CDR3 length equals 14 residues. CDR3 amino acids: CSASITGRQETQYF. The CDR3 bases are TGCAGTGCTAGTATCACAGGTCGTCAAGAGACCCAGTACTTC.

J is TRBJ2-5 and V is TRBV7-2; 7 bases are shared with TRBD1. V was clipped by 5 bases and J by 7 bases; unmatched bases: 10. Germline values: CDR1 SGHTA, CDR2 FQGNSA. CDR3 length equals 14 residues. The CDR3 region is CASSGRTGQATQYF. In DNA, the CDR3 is TGTGCCAGCAGCGGTCGGACAGGCCAGGCGACCCAGTACTTC.

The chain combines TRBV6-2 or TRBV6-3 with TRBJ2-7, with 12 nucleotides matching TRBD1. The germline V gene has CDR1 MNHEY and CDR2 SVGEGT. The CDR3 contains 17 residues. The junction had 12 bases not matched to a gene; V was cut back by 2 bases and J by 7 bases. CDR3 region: CASSYRGQGAGTREQYF. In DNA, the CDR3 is TGTGCCAGCAGTTACCGGGGACAGGGGGCCGGGACGAGGGAGCAGTACTTC.

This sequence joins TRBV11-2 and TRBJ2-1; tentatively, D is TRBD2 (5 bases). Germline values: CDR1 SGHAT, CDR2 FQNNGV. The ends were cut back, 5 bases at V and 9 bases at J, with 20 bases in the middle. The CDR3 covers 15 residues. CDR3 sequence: CASSVRERTSPEQFF. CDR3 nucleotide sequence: TGTGCCAGCAGCGTCCGGGAAAGGACGTCCCCTGAGCAGTTCTTC.

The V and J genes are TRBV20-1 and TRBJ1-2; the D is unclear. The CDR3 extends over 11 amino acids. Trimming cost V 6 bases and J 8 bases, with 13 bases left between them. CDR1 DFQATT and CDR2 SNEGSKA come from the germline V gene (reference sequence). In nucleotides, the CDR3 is TGCAGTGCAGCCAGTTTGAGGGGCTACACCTTC. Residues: CSAASLRGYTF.

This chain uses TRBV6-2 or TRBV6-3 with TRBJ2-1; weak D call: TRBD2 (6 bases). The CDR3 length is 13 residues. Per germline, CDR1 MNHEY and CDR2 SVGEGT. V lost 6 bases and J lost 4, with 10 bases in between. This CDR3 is CASSSGTYNEQFF. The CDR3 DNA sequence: TGTGCCAGCAGCTCCGGGACTTACAATGAGCAGTTCTTC.

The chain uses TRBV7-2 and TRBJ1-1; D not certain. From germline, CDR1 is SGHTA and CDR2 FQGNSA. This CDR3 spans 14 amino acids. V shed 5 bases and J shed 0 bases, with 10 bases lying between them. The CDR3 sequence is CASSRVGLNTEAFF. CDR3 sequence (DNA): TGTGCCAGCAGCCGGGTCGGGCTGAACACTGAAGCTTTCTTT.

In nucleotides, the CDR3 is TGCGCCAGCAGCTTGGGGGGGACAGCCTTATACTATGGCTACACCTTC. Its protein product is CASSLGGTALYYGYTF. The rearrangement uses TRBV5-1 and TRBJ1-2; TRBD1 agrees at 7 bases. The CDR3 runs 16 residues. Trimming at V came to 0 bases and at J to 3 bases, leaving 8 bases not matched to a gene. In germline, CDR1 is SGHRS, CDR2 YFSETQ.

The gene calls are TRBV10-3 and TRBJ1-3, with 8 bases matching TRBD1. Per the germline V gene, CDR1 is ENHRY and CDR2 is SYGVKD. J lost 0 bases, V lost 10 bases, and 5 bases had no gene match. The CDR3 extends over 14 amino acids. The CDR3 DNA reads TGTGCCACCGGACAGGGAGACTCTGGAAACACCATATATTTT. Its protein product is CATGQGDSGNTIYF.

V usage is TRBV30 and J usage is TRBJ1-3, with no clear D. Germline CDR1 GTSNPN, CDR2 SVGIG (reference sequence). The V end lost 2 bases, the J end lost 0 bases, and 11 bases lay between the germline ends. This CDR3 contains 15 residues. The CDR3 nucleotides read TGTGCCTGGAGTTCTAGGGCTAGCTCTGGAAACACCATATATTTT. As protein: CAWSSRASSGNTIYF.

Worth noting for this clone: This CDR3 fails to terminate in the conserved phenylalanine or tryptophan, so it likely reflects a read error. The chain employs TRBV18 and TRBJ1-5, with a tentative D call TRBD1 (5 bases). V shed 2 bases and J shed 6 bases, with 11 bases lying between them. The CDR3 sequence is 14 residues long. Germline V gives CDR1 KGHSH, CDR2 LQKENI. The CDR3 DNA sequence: TGTGCCAGCTCACCATCAGGGTTGGGTCAGCCCCAGCATTCT. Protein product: CASSPSGLGQPQHS.

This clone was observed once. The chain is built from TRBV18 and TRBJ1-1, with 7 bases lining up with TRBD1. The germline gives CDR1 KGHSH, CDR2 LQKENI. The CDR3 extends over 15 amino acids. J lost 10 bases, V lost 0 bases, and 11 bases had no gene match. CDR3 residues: CASSPPVVGGLGAFF. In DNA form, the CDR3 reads TGTGCCAGCTCACCACCGGTAGTAGGGGGCTTAGGAGCTTTCTTT.

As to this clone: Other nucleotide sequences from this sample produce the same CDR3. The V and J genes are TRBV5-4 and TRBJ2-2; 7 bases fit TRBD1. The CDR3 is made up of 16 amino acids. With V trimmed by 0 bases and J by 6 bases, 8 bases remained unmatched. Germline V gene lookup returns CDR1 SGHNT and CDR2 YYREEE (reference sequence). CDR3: CASSLAGQGVSGELFF. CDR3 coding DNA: TGTGCCAGCAGCTTGGCCGGCCAGGGGGTTTCCGGGGAGCTGTTTTTT.

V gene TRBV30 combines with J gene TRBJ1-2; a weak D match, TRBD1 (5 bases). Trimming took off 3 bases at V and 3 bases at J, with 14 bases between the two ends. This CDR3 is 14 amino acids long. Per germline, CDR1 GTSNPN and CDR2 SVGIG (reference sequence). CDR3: CAWRTPGGDYGYTF. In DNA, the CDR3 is TGTGCCTGGAGGACCCCGGGGGGGGACTATGGCTACACCTTC.

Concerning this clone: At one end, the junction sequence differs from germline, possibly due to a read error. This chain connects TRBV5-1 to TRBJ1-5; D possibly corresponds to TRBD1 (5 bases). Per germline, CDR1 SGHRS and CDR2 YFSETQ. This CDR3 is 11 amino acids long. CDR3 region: CASSLDRRGNF. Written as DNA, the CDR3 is TGCGCCAGCAGCTTGGACAGGCGAGGCAATTTT.